This section outlines one T cell receptor beta chain sequence together with its context. The antigen is undetermined. It was with random hexamers that roughly 0.5 to 1 ug RNA was reverse transcribed. Coverage of TCR beta CDR3 amplification by immunoSEQ multiplex PCR extended to 54 Vbeta and 13 Jbeta. TCRdb fed the immunoSEQ multiplex PCR reads into MiXCR, producing one record per CDR3 protein. The data show 150,000 to 200,000 distinct CDR3 sequences, around nine tenths seen once. This entry comes from a study of CD8 T cells in Susac syndrome. On the study more broadly: Intravenous immunoglobulin alone or corticosteroids were being given to patients with Susac syndrome at blood draw, unless they were therapy-naive.

Findings and limits, study-wide: CD4+ repertoires of Susac syndrome patients lacked detectable clonal expansion.

The V end lost 6 bases, the J end lost 1 base, and 16 bases lay between the germline ends. CDR3 length equals 16 residues. The sequencing sample was made of CD4+ T cells from PBMCs. The receptor comes from a human donor with Susac syndrome. This chain connects TRBV12-3 or TRBV12-4 to TRBJ2-1, with D perhaps TRBD1 (6 bases). CDR3 nucleotide sequence: TGTGCCAGCAGCTCCAACAGGGCTCGATCCTACAATGAGCAGTTCTTC. Residues: CASSSNRARSYNEQFF.